This T cell receptor (beta chain) was recorded in a study of early T cells in non-severe SARS-CoV-2 infection. On the study more broadly: Unsorted whole blood bulk RNA was sequenced, with unpaired chains. Overall study results and limits: VDJdb matching, biased toward anti-spike CD8 responses, missed private and CD4 specificities.

In the library, individual cDNA molecules carried attached unique molecular identifiers. TCRdb re-analysed the 5' RACE reads in MiXCR, keeping a single row per CDR3 protein. The sample contains 80,000 to 100,000 distinct CDR3 sequences, approximately 11% of which appear only once. This clonotype has a count of ten or more. Its specificity is not known. V gave up 0 bases and J gave up 2 bases, with 14 bases separating them. There are 17 residues in the CDR3. The germline CDR1 and CDR2 sequences are MGHRA and YSYEKL. The sequence was obtained from an adult who was a healthcare worker with PCR-confirmed SARS-CoV-2 infection or an uninfected control (not recorded which). The specimen comprised whole blood, sampled at baseline. The V call is TRBV4-1, the J call TRBJ2-1, with D unclear. The CDR3 nucleotides read TGCGCCAGCAGCCAAGACCCGGTGGGTCCGGCCTACAATGAGCAGTTCTTC. Translation gives CASSQDPVGPAYNEQFF.